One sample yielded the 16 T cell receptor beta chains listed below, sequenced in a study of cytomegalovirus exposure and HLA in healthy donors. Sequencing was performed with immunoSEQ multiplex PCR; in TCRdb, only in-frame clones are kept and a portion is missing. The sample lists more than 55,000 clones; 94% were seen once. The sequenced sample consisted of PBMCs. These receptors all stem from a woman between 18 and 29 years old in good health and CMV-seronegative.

This chain's CDR3 is CASSVDDSNSPLHF. CDR3 DNA sequence: TGTGCCAGCAGCGTAGATGACAGCAATTCACCCCTCCACTTT. This rearrangement joins TRBV9 to TRBJ1-6; the D gene is possibly TRBD1 (5 bases). This CDR3 is 14 amino acids long. Looked up from germline, CDR1 is SGDLS and CDR2 is YYNGEE. The ends were cut back, 0 bases at V and 7 bases at J, with 8 bases in the middle. Based on the CDR3 plus reference TRBV9 and TRBJ1-6, the full variable domain is DSGVTQTPKHLITATGQRVTLRCSPRSGDLSVYWYQQSLDQGLQFLIQYYNGEERAKGNILERFSAQQFPDLHSELNLSSLELGDSALYFCASSVDDSNSPLHFGNGTRLTVT.

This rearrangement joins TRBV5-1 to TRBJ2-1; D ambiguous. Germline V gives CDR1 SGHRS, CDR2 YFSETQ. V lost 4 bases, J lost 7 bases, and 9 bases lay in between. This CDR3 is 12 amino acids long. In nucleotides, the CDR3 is TGCGCCAGCAGCGTTAGCTGGAATGAGCAGTTCTTC. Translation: CASSVSWNEQFF.

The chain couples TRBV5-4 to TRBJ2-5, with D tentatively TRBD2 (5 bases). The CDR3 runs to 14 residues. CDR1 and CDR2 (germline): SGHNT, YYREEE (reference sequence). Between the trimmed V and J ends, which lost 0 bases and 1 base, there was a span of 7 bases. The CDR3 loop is CASSLGRSQETQYF. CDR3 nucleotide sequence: TGTGCCAGCAGCTTGGGGAGGAGCCAAGAGACCCAGTACTTC.

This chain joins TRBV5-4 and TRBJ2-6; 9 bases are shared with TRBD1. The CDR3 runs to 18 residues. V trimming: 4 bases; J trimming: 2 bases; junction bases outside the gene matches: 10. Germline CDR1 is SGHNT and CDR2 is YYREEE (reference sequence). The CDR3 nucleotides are TGTGCCAGCAGCCCACCCGGACAGGGGATGGCTGGGGCCAACGTCCTGACTTTC. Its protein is CASSPPGQGMAGANVLTF.

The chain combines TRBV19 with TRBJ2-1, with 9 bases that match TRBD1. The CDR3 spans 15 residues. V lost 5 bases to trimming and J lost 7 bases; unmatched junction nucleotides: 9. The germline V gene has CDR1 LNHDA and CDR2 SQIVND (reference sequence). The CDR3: CASSPDRGPENEQFF. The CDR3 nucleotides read TGTGCCAGTAGTCCGGACAGGGGCCCCGAGAATGAGCAGTTCTTC. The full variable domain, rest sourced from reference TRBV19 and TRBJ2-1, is DGGITQSPKYLFRKEGQNVTLSCEQNLNHDAMYWYRQDPGQGLRLIYYSQIVNDFQKGDIAEGYSVSREKKESFPLTVTSAQKNPTAFYLCASSPDRGPENEQFFGPGTRLTVL.

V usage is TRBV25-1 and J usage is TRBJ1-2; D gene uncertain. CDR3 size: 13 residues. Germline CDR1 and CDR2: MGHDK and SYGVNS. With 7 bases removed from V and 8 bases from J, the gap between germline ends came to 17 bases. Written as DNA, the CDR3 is TGTGCCAGCAACGACCGGGCCCGAGGGGGCTACACCTTC. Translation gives CASNDRARGGYTF.

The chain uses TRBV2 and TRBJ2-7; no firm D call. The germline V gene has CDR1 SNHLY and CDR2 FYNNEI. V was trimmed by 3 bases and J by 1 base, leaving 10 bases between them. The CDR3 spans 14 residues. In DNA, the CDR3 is TGTGCCAGCAGTGACCACTCGACTTCCTACGAGCAGTACTTC. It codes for CASSDHSTSYEQYF.

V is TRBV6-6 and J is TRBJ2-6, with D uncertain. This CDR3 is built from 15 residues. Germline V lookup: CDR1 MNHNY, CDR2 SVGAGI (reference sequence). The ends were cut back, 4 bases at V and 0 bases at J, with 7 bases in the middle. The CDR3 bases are TGTGCCAGCAGTTTTCAGTACTCTGGGGCCAACGTCCTGACTTTC. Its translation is CASSFQYSGANVLTF.

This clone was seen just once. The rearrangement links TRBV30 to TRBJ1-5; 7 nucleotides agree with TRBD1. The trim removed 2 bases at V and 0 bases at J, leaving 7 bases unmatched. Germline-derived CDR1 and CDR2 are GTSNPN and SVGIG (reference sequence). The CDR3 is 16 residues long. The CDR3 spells CAWSRDSVYSNQPQHF. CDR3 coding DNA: TGTGCCTGGAGTCGGGACAGCGTTTATAGCAATCAGCCCCAGCATTTT.

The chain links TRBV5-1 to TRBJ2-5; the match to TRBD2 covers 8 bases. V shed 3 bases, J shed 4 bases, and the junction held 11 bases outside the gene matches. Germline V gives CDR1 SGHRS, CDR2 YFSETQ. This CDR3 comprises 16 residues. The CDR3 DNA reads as TGCGCCAGCAGCTATACCCGGGGGGGCGCGGGAGAGACCCAGTACTTC. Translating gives CASSYTRGGAGETQYF.

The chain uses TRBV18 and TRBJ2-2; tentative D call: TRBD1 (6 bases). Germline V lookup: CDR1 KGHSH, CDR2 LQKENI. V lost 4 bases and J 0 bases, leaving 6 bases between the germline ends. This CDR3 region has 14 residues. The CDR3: CASSRTANTGELFF. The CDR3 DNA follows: TGTGCCAGCTCACGGACAGCGAACACCGGGGAGCTGTTTTTT.

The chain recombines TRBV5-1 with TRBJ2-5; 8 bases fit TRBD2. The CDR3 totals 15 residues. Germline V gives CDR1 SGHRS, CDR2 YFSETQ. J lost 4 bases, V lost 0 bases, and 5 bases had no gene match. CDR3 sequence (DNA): TGCGCCAGCAGCTTGGCGGGGGGGCAGGGAGAGACCCAGTACTTC. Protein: CASSLAGGQGETQYF.

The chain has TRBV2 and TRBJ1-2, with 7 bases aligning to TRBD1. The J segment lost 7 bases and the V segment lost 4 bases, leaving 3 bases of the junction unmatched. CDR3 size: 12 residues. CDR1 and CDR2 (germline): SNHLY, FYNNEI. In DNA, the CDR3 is TGTGCCAGCAGTGTTCACAGGGGTGGCTACACCTTC. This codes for CASSVHRGGYTF.

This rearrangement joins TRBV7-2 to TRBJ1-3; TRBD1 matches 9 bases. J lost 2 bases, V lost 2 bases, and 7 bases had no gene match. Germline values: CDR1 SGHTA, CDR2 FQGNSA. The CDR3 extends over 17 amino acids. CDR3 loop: CASSLMAQGAAGNTIYF. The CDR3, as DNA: TGTGCCAGCAGCTTAATGGCACAGGGGGCTGCTGGAAACACCATATATTTT.

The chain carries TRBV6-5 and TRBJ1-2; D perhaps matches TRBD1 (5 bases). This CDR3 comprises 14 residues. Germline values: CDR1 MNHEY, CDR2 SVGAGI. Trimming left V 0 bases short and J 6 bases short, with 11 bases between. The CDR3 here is CASSYSRWGDGYTF. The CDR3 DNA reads TGTGCCAGCAGTTACTCGAGGTGGGGGGATGGCTACACCTTC.

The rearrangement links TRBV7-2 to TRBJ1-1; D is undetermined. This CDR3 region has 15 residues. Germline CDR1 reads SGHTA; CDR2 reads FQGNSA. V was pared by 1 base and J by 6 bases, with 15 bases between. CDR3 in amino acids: CASSLEHRGYPEAFF. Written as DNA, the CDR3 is TGTGCCAGCAGCTTAGAACATCGGGGATACCCTGAAGCTTTCTTT. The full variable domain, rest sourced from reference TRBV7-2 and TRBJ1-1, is GAGVSQSPSNKVTEKGKDVELRCDPISGHTALYWYRQSLGQGLEFLIYFQGNSAPDKSGLPSDRFSAERTGGSVSTLTIQRTQQEDSAVYLCASSLEHRGYPEAFFGQGTRLTVV.